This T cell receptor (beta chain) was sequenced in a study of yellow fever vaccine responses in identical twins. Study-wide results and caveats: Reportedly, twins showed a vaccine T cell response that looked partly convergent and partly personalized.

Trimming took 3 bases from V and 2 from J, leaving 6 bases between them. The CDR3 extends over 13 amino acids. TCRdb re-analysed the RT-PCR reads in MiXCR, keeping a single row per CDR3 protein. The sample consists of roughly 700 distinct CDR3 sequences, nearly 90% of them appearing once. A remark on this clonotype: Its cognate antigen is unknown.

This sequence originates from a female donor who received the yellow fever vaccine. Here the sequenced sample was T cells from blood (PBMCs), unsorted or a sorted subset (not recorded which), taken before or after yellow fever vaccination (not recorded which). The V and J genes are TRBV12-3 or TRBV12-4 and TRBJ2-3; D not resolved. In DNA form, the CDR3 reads TGTGCCAGCAGTTTGGGTTACACAGATACGCAGTATTTT. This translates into CASSLGYTDTQYF.